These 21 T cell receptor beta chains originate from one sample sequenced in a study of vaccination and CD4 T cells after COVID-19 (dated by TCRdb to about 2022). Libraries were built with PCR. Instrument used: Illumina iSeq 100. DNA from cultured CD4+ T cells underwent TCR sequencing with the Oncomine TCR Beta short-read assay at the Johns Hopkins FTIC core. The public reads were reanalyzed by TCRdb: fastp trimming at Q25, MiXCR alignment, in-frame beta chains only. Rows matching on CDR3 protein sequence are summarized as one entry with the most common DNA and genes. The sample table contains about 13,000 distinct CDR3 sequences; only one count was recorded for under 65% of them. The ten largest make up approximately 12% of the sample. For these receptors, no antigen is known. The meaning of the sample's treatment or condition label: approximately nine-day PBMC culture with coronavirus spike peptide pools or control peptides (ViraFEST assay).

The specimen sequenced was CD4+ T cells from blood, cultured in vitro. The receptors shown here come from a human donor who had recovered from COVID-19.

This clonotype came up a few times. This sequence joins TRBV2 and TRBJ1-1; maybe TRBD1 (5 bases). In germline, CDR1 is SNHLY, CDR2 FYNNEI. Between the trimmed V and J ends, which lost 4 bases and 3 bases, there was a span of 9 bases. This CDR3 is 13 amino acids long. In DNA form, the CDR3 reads TGTGCCAGCAGTGGGGGGTGGGACACTGAAGCTTTCTTT. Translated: CASSGGWDTEAFF. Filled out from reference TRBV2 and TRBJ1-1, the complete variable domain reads EPEVTQTPSHQVTQMGQEVILRCVPISNHLYFYWYRQILGQKVEFLVSFYNNEISEKSEIFDDQFSVERPDGSNFTLKIRSTKLEDSAMYFCASSGGWDTEAFFGQGTRLTVV.

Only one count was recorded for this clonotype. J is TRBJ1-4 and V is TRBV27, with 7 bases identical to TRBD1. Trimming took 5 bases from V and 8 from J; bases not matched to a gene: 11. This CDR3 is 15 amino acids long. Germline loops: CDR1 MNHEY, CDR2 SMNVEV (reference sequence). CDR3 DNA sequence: TGTGCCAGCAGTGACCTCTCCCGGGACAGCGAAAAACTGTTTTTT. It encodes CASSDLSRDSEKLFF.

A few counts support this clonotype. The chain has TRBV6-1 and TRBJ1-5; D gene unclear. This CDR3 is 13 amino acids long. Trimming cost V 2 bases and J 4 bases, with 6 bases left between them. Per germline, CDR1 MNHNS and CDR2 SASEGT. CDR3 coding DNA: TGTGCCAGCAGTGAATGGCAGAATCAGCCCCAGCATTTT. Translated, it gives CASSEWQNQPQHF.

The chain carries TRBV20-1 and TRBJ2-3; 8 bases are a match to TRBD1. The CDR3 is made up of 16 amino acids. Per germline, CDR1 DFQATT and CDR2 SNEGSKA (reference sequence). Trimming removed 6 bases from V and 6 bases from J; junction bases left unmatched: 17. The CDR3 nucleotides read TGCAGTGCCCGCCCCCTTGACAGGGGAGGTTCGGATACGCAGTATTTT. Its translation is CSARPLDRGGSDTQYF.

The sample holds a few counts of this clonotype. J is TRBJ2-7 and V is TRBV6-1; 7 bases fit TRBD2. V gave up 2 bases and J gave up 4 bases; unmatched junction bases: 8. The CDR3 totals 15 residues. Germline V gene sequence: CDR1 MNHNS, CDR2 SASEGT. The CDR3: CASSELAGVLYEQYF. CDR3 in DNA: TGTGCCAGCAGTGAACTTGCGGGAGTCCTTTACGAGCAGTACTTC.

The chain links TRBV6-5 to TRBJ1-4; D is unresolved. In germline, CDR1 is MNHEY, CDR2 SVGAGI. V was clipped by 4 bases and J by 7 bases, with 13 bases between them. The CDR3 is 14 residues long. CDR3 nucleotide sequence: TGTGCCAGCAGTTCCCAAGGATCGCTTGAAAAACTGTTTTTT. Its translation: CASSSQGSLEKLFF.

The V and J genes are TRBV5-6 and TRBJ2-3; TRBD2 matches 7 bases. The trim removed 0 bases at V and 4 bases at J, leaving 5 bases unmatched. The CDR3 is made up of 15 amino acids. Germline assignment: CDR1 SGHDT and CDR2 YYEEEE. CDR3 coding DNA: TGTGCCAGCAGCTTGGTAACGGGAGGTGCAGATACGCAGTATTTT. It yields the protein CASSLVTGGADTQYF.

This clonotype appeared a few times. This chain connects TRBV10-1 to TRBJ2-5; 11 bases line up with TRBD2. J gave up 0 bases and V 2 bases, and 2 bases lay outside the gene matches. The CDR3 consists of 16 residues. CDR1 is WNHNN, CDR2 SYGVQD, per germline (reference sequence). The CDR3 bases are TGCGCCAGCAGTGAGCTACTAGCGGGAGACCAAGAGACCCAGTACTTC. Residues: CASSELLAGDQETQYF.

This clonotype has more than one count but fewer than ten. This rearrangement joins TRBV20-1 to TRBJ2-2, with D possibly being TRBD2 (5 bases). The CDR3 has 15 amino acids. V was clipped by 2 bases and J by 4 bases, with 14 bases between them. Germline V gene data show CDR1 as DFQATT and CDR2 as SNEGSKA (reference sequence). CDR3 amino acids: CSARLTGKGTGELFF. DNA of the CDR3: TGCAGTGCTAGATTGACGGGAAAGGGCACCGGGGAGCTGTTTTTT.

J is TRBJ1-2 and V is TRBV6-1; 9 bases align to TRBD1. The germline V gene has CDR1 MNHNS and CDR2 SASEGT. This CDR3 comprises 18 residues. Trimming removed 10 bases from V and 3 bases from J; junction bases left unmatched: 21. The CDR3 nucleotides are TGTGCCACAAAGCGGAAAGTCGCCGGGACAGGGTGGGACTATGGCTACACCTTC. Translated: CATKRKVAGTGWDYGYTF.

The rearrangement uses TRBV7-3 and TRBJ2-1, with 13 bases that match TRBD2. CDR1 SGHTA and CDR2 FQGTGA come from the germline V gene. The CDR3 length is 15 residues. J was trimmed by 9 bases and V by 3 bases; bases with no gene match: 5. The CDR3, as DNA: TGTGCCAGCAGCTTGGGGACTAGCGGGAAGGGTGAGCAGTTCTTC. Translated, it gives CASSLGTSGKGEQFF.

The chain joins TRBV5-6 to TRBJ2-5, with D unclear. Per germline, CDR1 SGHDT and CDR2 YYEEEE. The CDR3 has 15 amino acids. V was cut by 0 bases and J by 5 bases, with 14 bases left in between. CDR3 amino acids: CASSLADEARETQYF. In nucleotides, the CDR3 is TGTGCCAGCAGCTTGGCTGATGAGGCCAGGGAGACCCAGTACTTC.

The CDR3 is CASTTANTGELFF. CDR3 sequence (DNA): TGTGCCAGTACGACAGCGAACACCGGGGAGCTGTTTTTT. The chain carries TRBV6-1 and TRBJ2-2, with D possibly TRBD1 on 5 matching bases. CDR1 and CDR2 (germline): MNHNS, SASEGT. Trimming took off 9 bases at V and 0 bases at J, with 8 bases between the two ends. This CDR3 has 13 residues.

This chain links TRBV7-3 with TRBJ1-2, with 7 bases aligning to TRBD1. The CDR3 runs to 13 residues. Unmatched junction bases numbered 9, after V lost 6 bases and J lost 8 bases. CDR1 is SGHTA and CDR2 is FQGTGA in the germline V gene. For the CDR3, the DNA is TGTGCCAGCAGTTTTTCAGGGGGGAAGGGCTACACCTTC. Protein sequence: CASSFSGGKGYTF.

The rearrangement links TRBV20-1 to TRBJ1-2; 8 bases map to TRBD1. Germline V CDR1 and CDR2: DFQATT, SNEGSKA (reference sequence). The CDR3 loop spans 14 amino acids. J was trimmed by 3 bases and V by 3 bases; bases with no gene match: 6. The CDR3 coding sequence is TGCAGTGCTAGGCCCGGGACAGGTGACTATGGCTACACCTTC. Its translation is CSARPGTGDYGYTF.

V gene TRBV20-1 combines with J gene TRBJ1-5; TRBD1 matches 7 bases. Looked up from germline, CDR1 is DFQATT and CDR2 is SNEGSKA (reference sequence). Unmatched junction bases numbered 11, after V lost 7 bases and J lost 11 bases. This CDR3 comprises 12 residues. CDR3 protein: CSGQGGAGSQHF. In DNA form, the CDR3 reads TGCAGTGGGCAGGGGGGGGCCGGGTCCCAGCATTTT.

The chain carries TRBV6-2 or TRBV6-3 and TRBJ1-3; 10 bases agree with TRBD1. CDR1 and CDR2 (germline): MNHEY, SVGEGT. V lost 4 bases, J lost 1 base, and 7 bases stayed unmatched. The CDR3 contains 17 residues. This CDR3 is CASSSDRDRGSGNTIYF. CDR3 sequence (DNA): TGTGCCAGCAGTTCGGACCGGGACAGGGGATCTGGAAACACCATATATTTT.

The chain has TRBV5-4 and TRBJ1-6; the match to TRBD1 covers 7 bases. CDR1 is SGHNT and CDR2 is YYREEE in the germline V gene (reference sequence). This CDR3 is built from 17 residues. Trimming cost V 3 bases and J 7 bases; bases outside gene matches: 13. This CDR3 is CASSSLAAGRGNSPLHF. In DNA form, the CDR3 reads TGTGCCAGCAGCTCGCTTGCCGCTGGCAGGGGGAATTCACCCCTCCACTTT.

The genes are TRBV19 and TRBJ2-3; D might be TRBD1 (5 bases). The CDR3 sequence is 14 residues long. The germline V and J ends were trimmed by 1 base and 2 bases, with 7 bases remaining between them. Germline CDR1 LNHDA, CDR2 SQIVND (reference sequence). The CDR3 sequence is CASSIARDTDTQYF. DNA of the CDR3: TGTGCCAGTAGTATAGCCAGGGACACAGATACGCAGTATTTT.

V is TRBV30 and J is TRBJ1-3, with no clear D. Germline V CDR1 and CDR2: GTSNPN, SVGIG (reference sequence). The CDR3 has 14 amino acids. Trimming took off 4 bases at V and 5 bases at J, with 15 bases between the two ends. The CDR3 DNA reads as TGTGCCTGGATCCCCCGACTAACCCGAAACACCATATATTTT. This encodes CAWIPRLTRNTIYF. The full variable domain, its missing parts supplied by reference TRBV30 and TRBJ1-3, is SQTIHQWPATLVQPVGSPLSLECTVEGTSNPNLYWYRQAAGRGLQLLFYSVGIGQISSEVPQNLSASRPQDRQFILSSKKLLLSDSGFYLCAWIPRLTRNTIYFGEGSWLTVV.

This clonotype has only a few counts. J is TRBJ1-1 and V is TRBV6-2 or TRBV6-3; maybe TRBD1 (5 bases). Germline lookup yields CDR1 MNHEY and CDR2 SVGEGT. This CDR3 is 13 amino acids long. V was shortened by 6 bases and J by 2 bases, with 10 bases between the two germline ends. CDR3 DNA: TGTGCCAGCAGCCTCGGACAAAACACTGAAGCTTTCTTT. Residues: CASSLGQNTEAFF.